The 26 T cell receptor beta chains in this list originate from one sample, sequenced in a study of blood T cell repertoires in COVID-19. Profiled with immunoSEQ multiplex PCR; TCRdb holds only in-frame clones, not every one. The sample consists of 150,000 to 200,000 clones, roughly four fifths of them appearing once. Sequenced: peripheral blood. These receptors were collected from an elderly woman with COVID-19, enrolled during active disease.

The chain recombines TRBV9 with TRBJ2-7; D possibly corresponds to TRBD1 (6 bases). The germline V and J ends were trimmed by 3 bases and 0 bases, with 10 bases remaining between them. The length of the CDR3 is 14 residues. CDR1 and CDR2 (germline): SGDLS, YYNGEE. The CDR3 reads CASSAGTSSYEQYF. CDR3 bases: TGTGCCAGCAGCGCCGGGACAAGCTCCTACGAGCAGTACTTC.

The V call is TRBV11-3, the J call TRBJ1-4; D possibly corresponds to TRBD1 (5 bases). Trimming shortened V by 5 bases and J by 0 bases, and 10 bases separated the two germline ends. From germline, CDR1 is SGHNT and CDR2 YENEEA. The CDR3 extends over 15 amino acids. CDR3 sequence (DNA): TGTGCCAGCAGCCCCGGACAAACAACTAATGAAAAACTGTTTTTT. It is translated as CASSPGQTTNEKLFF.

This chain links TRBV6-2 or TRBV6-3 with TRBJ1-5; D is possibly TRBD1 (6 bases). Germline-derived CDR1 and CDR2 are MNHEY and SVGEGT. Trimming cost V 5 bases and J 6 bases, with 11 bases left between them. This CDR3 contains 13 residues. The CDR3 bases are TGTGCCAGCAGTAGGGGGGGAGGTCAGCCCCAGCATTTT. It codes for CASSRGGGQPQHF.

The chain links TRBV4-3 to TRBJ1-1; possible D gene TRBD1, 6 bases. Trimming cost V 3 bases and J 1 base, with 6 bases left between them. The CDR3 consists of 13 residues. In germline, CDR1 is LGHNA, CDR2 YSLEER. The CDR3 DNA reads TGCGCCAGCAGCCAGACAGGGAACACTGAAGCTTTCTTT. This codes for CASSQTGNTEAFF.

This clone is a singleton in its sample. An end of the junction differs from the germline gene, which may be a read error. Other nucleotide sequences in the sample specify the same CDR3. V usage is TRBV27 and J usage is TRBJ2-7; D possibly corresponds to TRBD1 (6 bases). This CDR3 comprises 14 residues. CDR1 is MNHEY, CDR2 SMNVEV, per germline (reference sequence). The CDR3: CASNSGAISSEQYF. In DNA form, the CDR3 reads TGTGCCAGCAACTCAGGGGCCATCTCTTCCGAGCAGTACTTT.

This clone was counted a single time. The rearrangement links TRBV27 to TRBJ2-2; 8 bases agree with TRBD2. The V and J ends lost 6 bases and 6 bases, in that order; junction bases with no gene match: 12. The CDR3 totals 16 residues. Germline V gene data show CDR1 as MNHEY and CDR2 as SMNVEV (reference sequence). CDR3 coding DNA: TGTGCCAGCAGCCGCATTATCGGGGGGGCCCCCGGGGAGCTGTTTTTT. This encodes CASSRIIGGAPGELFF.

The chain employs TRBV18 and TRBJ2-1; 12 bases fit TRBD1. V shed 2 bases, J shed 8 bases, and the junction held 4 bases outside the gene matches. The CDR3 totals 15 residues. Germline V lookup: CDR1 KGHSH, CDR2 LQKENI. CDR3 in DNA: TGTGCCAGCTCACCAGGGACAGGGGGCGTCTATGAGCAGTTCTTC. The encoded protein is CASSPGTGGVYEQFF. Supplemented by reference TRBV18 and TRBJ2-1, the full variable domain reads NAGVMQNPRHLVRRRGQEARLRCSPMKGHSHVYWYRQLPEEGLKFMVYLQKENIIDESGMPKERFSAEFPKEGPSILRIQQVVRGDSAAYFCASSPGTGGVYEQFFGPGTRLTVL.

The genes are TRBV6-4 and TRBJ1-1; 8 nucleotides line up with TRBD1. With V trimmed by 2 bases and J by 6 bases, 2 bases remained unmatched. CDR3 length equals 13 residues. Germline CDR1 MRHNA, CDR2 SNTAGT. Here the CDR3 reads CASSDGTGAEAFF. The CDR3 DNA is TGTGCCAGCAGTGACGGGACAGGTGCTGAAGCTTTCTTT.

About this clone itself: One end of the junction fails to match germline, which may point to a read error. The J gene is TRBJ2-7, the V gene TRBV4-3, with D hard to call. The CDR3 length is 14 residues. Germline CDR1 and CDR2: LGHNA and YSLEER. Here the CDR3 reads CASSQDFGSSEQYF. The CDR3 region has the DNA TGCGCCAGCAGCCAAGATTTTGGCTCCTCCGAGCAGTACTTC.

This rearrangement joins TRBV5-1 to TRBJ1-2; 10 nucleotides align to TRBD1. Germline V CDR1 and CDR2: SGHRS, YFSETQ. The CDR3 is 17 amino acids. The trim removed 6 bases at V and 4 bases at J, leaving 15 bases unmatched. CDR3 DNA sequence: TGCGCCAGCACATTTGGACAGGGGGACGCTCGTACCTATGGCTACACCTTC. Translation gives CASTFGQGDARTYGYTF.

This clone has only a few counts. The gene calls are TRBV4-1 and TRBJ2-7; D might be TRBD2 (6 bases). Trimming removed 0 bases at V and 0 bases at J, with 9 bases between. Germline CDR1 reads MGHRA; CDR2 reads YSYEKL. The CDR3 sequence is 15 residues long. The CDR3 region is CASSQELGSSYEQYF. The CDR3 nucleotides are TGCGCCAGCAGCCAAGAACTCGGGAGCTCCTACGAGCAGTACTTC.

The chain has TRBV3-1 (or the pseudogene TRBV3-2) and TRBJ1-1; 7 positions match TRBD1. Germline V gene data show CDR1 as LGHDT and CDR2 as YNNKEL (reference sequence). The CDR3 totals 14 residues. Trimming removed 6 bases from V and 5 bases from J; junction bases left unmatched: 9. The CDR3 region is CASSPRQGGTEAFF. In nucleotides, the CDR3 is TGTGCCAGCAGTCCTAGACAGGGTGGGACTGAAGCTTTCTTT.

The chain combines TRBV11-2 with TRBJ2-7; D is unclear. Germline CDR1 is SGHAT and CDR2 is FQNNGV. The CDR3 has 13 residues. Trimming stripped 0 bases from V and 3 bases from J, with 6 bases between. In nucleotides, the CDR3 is TGTGCCAGCAGCTTAGAGAGGTTCTACGAGCAGTACTTC. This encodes CASSLERFYEQYF.

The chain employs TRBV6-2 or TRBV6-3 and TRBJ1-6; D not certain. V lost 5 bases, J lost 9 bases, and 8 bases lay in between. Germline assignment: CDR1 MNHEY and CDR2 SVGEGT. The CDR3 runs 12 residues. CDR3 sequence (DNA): TGTGCCAGCAGTCTCCCCCCTTCACCCCTCCACTTT. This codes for CASSLPPSPLHF.

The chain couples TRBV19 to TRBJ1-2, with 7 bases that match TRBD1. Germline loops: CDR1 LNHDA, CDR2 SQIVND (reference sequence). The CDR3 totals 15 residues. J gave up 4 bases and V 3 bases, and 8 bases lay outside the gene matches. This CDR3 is CASSIGTASSYGYTF. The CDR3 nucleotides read TGTGCCAGTAGTATCGGGACAGCTAGTTCCTATGGCTACACCTTC.

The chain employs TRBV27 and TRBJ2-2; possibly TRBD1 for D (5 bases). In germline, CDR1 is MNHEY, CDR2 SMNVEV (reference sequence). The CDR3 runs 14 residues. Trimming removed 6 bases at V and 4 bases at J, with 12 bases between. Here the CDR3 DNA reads TGTGCCAGCAGGTGGCCAGGGCTCACCGGGGAGCTGTTTTTT. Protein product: CASRWPGLTGELFF.

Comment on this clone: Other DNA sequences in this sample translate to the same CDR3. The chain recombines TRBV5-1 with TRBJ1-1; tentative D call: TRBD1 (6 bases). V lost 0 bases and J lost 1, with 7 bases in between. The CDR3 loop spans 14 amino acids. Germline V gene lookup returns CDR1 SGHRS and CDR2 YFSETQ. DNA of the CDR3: TGCGCCAGCAGCTTGGACAGGGCGAACACTGAAGCTTTCTTT. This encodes CASSLDRANTEAFF.

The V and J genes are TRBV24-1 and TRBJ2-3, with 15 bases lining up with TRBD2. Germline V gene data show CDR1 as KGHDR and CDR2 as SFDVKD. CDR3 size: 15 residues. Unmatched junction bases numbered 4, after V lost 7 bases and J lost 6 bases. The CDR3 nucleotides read TGTGCCACCAGCAGGACTAGCGGGGGGGGCGATACGCAGTATTTT. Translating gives CATSRTSGGGDTQYF.

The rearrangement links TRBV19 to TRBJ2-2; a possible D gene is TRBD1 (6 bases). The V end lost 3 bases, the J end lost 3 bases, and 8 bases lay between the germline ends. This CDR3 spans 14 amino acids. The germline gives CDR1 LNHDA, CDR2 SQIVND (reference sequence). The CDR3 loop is CASSIGQYTGELFF. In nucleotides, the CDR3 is TGTGCCAGTAGTATTGGACAGTACACCGGGGAGCTGTTTTTT.

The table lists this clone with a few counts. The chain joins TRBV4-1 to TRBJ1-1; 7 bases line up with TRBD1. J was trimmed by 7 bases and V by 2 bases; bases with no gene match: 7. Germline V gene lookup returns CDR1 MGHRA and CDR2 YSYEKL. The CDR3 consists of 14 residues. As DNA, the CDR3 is TGCGCCAGCAGCCAAACCGGGACAGCCCATGAAGCTTTCTTT. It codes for CASSQTGTAHEAFF.

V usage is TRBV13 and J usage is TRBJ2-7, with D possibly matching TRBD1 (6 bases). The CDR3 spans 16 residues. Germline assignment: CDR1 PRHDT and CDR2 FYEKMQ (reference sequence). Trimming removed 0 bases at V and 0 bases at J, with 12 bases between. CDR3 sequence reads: CASSLGQTGSSYEQYF. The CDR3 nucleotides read TGTGCCAGCAGCTTAGGCCAAACAGGGAGCTCCTACGAGCAGTACTTC.

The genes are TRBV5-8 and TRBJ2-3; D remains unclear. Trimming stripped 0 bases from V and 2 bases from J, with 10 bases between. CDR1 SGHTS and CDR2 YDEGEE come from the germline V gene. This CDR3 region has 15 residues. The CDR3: CASSLARVDTDTQYF. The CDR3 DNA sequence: TGTGCCAGCAGCTTGGCCCGGGTAGACACAGATACGCAGTATTTT.

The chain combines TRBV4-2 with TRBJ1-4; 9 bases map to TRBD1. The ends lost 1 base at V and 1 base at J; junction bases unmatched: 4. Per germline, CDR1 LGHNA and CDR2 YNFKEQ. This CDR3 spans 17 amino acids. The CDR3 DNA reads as TGTGCCAGCAGCCAAGCCCCGGGACAGGGAACTAATGAAAAACTGTTTTTT. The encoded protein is CASSQAPGQGTNEKLFF.

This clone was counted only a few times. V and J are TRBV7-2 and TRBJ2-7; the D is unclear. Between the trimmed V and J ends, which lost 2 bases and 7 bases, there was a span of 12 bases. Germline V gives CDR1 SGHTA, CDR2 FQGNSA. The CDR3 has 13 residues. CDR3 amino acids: CASSLKPGMEQYF. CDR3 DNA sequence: TGTGCCAGCAGCTTAAAACCGGGTATGGAGCAGTACTTC.

This chain's CDR3 is CASRPGTGVLGNQPQHF. In nucleotides, the CDR3 is TGTGCCAGCAGACCGGGGACAGGGGTACTAGGAAATCAGCCCCAGCATTTT. The rearrangement joins TRBV27 to TRBJ1-5; 10 nucleotides match TRBD1. V gave up 6 bases and J gave up 4 bases; unmatched junction bases: 12. Germline assignment: CDR1 MNHEY and CDR2 SMNVEV (reference sequence). This CDR3 comprises 17 residues.

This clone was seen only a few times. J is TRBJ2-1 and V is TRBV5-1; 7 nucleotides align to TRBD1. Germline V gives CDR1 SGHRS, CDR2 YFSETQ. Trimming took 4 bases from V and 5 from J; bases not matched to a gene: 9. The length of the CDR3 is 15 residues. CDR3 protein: CASSQGERLHNEQFF. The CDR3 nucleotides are TGCGCCAGCAGCCAGGGGGAGCGCCTCCACAATGAGCAGTTCTTC.